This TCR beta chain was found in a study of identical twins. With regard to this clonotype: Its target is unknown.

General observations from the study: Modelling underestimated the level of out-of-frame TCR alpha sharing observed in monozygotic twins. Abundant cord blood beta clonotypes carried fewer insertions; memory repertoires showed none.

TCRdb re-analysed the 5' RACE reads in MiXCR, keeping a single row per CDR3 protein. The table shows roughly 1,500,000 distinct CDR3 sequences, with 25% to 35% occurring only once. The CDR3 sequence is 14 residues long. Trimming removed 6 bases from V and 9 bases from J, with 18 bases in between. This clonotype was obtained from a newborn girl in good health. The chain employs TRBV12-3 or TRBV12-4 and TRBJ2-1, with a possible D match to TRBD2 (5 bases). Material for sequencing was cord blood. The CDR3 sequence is CASSPGLGLGEQFF. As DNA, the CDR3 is TGTGCCAGCAGCCCTGGACTGGGTCTGGGTGAGCAGTTCTTC.